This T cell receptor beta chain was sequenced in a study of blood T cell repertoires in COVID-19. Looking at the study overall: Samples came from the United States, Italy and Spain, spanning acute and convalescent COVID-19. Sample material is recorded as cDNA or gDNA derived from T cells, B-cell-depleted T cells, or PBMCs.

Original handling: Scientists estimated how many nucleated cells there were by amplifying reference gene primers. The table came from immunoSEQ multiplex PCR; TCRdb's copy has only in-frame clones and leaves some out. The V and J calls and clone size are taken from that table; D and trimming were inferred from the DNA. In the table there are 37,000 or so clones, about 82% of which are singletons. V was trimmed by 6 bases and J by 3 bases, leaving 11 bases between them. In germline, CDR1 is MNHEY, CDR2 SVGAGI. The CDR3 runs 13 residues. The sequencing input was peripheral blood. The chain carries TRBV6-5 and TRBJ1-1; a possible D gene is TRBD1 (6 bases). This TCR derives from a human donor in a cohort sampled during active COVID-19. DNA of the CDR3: TGTGCCAGCAGCGACCCAGGGGACACTGAAGCTTTCTTT. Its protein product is CASSDPGDTEAFF.